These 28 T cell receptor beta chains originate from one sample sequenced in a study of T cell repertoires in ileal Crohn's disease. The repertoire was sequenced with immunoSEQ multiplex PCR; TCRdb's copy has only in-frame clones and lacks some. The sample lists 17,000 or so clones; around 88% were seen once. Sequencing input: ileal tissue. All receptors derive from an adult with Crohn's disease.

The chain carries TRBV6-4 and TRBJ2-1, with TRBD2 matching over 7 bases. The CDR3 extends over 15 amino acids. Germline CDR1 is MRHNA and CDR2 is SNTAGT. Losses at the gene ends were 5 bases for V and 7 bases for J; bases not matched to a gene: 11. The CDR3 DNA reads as TGTGCCAGCAGTCGCGACGCGGGAGAGGGGAATGAGCAGTTCTTC. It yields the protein CASSRDAGEGNEQFF.

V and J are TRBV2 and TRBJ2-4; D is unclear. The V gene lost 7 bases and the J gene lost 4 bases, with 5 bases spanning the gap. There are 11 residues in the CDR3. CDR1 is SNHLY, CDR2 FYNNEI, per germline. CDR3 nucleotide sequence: TGTGCCAGCACCGTGAAAAACATTCAGTACTTC. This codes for CASTVKNIQYF. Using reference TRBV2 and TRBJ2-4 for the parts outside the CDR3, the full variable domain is EPEVTQTPSHQVTQMGQEVILRCVPISNHLYFYWYRQILGQKVEFLVSFYNNEISEKSEIFDDQFSVERPDGSNFTLKIRSTKLEDSAMYFCASTVKNIQYFGAGTRLSVL.

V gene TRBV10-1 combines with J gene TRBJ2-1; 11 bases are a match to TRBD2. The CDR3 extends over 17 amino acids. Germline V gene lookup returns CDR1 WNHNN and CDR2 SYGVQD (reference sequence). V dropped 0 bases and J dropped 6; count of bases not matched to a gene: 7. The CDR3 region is CASSESTLAGGFNEQFF. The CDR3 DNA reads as TGCGCCAGCAGTGAGTCGACCTTAGCGGGAGGGTTCAATGAGCAGTTCTTC.

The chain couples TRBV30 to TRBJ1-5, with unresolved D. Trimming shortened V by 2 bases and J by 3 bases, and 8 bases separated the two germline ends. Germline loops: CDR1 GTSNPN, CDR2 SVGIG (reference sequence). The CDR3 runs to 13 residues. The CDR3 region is CAWSIADNQPQHF. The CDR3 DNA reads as TGTGCCTGGAGTATAGCTGACAATCAGCCCCAGCATTTT.

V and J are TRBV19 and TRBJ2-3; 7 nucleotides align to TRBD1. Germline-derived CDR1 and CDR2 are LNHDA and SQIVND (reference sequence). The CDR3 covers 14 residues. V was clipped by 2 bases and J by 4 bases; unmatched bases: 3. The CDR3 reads CASSIRQGADTQYF. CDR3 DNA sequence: TGTGCCAGTAGTATACGACAGGGTGCAGATACGCAGTATTTT.

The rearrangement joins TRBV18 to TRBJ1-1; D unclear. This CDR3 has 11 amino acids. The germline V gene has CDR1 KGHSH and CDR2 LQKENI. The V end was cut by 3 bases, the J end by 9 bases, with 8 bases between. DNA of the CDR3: TGTGCCAGCTCACCGGCGGATAAAGCTTTCTTT. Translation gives CASSPADKAFF.

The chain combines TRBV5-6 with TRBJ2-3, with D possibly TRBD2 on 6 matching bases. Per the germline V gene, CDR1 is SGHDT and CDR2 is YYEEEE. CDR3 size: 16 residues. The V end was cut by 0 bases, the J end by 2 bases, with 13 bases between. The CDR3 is CASSLVWGDSTDTQYF. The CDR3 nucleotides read TGTGCCAGCAGCTTGGTTTGGGGGGACTCCACAGATACGCAGTATTTT.

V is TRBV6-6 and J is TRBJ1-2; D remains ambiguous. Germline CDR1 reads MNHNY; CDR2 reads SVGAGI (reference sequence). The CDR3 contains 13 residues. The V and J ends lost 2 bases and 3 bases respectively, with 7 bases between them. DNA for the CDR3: TGTGCCAGCAGTTACCAAGGAGACTATGGCTACACCTTC. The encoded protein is CASSYQGDYGYTF.

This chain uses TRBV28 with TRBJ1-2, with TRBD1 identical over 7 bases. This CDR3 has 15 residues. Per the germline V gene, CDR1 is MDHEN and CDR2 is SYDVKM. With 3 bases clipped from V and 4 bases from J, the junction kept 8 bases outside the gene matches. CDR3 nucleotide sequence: TGTGCCAGCAGTTTGGGGGGACAGCCGACCTATGGCTACACCTTC. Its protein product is CASSLGGQPTYGYTF.

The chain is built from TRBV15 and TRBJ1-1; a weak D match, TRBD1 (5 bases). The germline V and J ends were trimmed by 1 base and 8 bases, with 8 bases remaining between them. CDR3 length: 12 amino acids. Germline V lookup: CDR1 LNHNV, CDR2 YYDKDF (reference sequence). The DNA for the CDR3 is TGTGCCACCAGCAGAGGTAACAGGGAAGCTTTCTTT. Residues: CATSRGNREAFF.

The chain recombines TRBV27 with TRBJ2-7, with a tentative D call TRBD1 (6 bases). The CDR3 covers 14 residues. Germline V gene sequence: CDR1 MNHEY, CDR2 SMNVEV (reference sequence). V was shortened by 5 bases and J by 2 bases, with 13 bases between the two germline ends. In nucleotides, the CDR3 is TGTGCCAGCAGTGCGTTAGGGGGTCCCTACGAGCAGTACTTC. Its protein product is CASSALGGPYEQYF.

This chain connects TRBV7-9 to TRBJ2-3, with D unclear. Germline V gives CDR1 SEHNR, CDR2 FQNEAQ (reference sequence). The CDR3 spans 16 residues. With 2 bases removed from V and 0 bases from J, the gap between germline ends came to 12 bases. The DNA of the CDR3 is TGTGCCAGCAGCTTAAGTTTCGGCGGCAGCACAGATACGCAGTATTTT. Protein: CASSLSFGGSTDTQYF.

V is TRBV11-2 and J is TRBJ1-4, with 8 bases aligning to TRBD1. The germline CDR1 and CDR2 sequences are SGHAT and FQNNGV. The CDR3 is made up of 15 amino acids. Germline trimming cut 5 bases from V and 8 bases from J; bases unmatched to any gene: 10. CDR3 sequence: CASSQRARGREKLFF. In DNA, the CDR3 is TGTGCCAGCAGCCAACGGGCCAGGGGGCGCGAAAAACTGTTTTTT.

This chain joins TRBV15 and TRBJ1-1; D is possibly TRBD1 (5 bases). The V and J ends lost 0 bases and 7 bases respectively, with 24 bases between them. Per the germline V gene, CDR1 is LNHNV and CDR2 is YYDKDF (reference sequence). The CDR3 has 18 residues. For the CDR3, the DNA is TGTGCCACCAGCAGAGATTTTATGGTAAGGGGATCAGGCGATGAAGCTTTCTTT. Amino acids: CATSRDFMVRGSGDEAFF.

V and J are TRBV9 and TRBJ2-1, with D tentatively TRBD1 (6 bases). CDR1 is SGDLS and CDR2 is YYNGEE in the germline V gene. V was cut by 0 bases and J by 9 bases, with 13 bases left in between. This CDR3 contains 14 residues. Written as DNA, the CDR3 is TGTGCCAGCAGCGTAGGACAGGTCGTCGGTGAGCAGTTCTTC. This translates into CASSVGQVVGEQFF.

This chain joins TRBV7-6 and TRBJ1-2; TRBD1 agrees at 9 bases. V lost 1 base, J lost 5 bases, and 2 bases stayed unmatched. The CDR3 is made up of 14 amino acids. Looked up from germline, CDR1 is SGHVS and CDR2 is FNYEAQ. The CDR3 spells CASSLGQGGYGYTF. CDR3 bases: TGTGCCAGCAGCTTAGGACAGGGGGGTTATGGCTACACCTTC.

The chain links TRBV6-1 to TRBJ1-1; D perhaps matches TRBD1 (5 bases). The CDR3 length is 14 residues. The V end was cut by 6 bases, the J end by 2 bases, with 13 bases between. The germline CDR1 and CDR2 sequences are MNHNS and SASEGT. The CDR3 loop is CASRLREGNTEAFF. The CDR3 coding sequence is TGTGCCAGCAGGCTCAGGGAAGGCAACACTGAAGCTTTCTTT.

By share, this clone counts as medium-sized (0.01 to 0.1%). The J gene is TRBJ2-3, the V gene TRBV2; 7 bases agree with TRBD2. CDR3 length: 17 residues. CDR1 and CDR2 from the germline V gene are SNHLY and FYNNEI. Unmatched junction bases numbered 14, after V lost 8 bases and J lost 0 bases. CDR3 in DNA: TGTGCCAGCTGGAGTCTAGCGGCGACGACTAGCACAGATACGCAGTATTTT. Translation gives CASWSLAATTSTDTQYF.

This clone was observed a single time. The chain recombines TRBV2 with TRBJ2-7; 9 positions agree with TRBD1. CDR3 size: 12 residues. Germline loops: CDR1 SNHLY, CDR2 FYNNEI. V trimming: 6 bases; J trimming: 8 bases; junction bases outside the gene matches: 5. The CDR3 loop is CASRQDRGQQYF. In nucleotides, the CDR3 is TGTGCCAGCAGACAGGACAGGGGCCAGCAGTACTTC.

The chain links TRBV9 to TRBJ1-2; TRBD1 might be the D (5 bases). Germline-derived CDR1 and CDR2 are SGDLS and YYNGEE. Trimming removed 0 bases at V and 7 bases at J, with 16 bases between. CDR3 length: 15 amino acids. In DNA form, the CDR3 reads TGTGCCAGCAGCGTAGGGACACAAAATCCGAGTGGCTACACCTTC. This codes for CASSVGTQNPSGYTF.

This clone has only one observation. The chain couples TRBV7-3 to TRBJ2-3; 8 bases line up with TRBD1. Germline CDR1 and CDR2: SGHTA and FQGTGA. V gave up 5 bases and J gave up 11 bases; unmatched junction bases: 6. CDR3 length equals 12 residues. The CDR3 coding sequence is TGTGCCAGCAGCCGACAGGGGACCGGGCAGTATTTT. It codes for CASSRQGTGQYF.

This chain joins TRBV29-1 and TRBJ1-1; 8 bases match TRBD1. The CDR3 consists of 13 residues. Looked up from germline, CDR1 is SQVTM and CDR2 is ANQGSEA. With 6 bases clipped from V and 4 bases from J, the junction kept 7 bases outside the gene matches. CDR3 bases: TGCAGCGTGCTTGCAGGGGGCTCCACTGAAGCTTTCTTT. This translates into CSVLAGGSTEAFF.

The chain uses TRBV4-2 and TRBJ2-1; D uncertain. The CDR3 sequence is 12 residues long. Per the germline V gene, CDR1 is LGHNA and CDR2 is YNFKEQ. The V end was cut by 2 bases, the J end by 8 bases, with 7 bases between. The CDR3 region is CASSQPSHEQFF. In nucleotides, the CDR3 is TGTGCCAGCAGCCAACCCTCCCATGAGCAGTTCTTC.

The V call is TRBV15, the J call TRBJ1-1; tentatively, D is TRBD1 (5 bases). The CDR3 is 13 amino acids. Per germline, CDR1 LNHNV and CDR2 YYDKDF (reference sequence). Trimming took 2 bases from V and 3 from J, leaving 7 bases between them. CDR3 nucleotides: TGTGCCACCAGCAGACTCAGGGACACTGAAGCTTTCTTT. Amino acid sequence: CATSRLRDTEAFF. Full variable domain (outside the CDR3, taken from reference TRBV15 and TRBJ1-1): DAMVIQNPRYQVTQFGKPVTLSCSQTLNHNVMYWYQQKSSQAPKLLFHYYDKDFNNEADTPDNFQSRRPNTSFCFLDIRSPGLGDTAMYLCATSRLRDTEAFFGQGTRLTVV.

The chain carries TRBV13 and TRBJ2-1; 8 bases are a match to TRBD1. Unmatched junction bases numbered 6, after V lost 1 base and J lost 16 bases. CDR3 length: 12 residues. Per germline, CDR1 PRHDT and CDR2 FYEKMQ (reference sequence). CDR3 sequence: CASSLVPGGIFF. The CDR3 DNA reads TGTGCCAGCAGCTTAGTCCCAGGGGGCATCTTCTTC.

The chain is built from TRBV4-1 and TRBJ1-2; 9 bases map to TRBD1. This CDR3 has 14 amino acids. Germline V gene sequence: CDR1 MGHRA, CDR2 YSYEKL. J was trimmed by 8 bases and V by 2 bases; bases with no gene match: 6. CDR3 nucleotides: TGCGCCAGCAGCCAAAGGGACAGGGCCCACGGCTACACCTTC. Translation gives CASSQRDRAHGYTF.

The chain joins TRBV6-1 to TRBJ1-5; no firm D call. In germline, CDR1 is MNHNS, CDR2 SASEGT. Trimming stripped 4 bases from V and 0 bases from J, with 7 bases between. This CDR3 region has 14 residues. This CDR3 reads CASSVFNSNQPQHF. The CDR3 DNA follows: TGTGCCAGCAGTGTTTTCAATAGCAATCAGCCCCAGCATTTT.

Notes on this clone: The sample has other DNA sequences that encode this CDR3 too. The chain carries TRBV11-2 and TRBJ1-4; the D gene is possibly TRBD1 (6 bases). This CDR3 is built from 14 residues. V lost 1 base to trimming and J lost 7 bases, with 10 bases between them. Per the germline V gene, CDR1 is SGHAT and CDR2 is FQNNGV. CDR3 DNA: TGTGCCAGCAGCTTAGCGGGGGGCGGTGAAAAACTGTTTTTT. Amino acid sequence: CASSLAGGGEKLFF.